These T cell receptor beta chains were read from a single sample in a study of blood T cell repertoires in COVID-19. The protocol was immunoSEQ multiplex PCR, while the TCRdb copy is restricted to in-frame clones and leaves out a portion. Of around 110,000 clones listed, about 80% are singletons. Sequencing was done on a sample of peripheral blood. The receptors shown here come from a man aged 70-80 years with active or convalescent COVID-19. Each CDR3 is given with its conserved first and last residue. A D gene is named only where the DNA matches it firmly. Only part of the rows carry a size: once, few, many, or a class if the clone is expanded.

d_call: TRBD1; clone_size: .; v_call: TRBV11-1; j_call: TRBJ2-7; cdr3_aa: CASSFYRGANEQYF; cdr3_nt: TGTGCCAGCAGCTTTTACAGGGGGGCCAACGAGCAGTACTTC
d_call: TRBD2; clone_size: .; v_call: TRBV19; j_call: TRBJ2-7; cdr3_aa: CASSSRLAGVSSYEQYF; cdr3_nt: TGTGCCAGTAGTTCCCGACTAGCGGGAGTCAGCTCCTACGAGCAGTACTTC
d_call: .; clone_size: .; v_call: TRBV5-4; j_call: TRBJ1-3; cdr3_aa: CASSLSPDSRNTIYF; cdr3_nt: TGTGCCAGCAGCTTGTCCCCGGACAGCCGAAACACCATATATTTT
d_call: .; clone_size: .; v_call: TRBV28; j_call: TRBJ1-1; cdr3_aa: CASSSGSNTEAFF; cdr3_nt: TGTGCCAGCAGTTCAGGATCGAACACTGAAGCTTTCTTT
d_call: .; clone_size: .; v_call: TRBV6-5; j_call: TRBJ1-1; cdr3_aa: CASSPQGWTEAFF; cdr3_nt: TGTGCCAGCAGTCCACAGGGATGGACTGAAGCTTTCTTT
d_call: .; clone_size: .; v_call: TRBV12-5; j_call: TRBJ1-5; cdr3_aa: CASGLVQGVNQPQHF; cdr3_nt: TGTGCTAGTGGTTTGGTACAAGGGGTTAATCAGCCCCAGCATTTT
d_call: .; clone_size: .; v_call: TRBV29-1; j_call: TRBJ1-1; cdr3_aa: CSVTRQATNTEAFF; cdr3_nt: TGCAGCGTAACCAGACAGGCAACGAACACTGAAGCTTTCTTT
d_call: .; clone_size: .; v_call: TRBV6-1; j_call: TRBJ1-6; cdr3_aa: CASSVGRRSSYNSPLHF; cdr3_nt: TGTGCCAGCAGTGTCGGAAGGAGGAGCTCCTATAATTCACCCCTCCACTTT
d_call: .; clone_size: once; v_call: TRBV5-4; j_call: TRBJ1-3; cdr3_aa: CASSLDPRTGNTIYF; cdr3_nt: TGTGCCAGCAGCTTGGATCCGCGGACAGGAAACACCATATATTTT
d_call: .; clone_size: .; v_call: TRBV6-1; j_call: TRBJ2-5; cdr3_aa: CASSEWTAYYQETQYF; cdr3_nt: TGTGCCAGCAGTGAGTGGACAGCCTATTACCAAGAGACCCAGTACTTC
d_call: .; clone_size: .; v_call: TRBV9; j_call: TRBJ2-7; cdr3_aa: CASSVEPGTYEQYF; cdr3_nt: TGTGCCAGCAGCGTAGAGCCAGGGACCTACGAGCAGTACTTC
d_call: .; clone_size: .; v_call: TRBV5-1; j_call: TRBJ2-3; cdr3_aa: CASRLEGGGTDTQYF; cdr3_nt: TGCGCCAGCAGGCTCGAGGGCGGAGGCACAGATACGCAGTATTTT
d_call: .; clone_size: .; v_call: TRBV10-3; j_call: TRBJ1-6; cdr3_aa: CATSIQGPNSPLHF; cdr3_nt: TGTGCCACGTCGATACAGGGTCCTAATTCACCCCTCCACTTT
d_call: TRBD1; clone_size: .; v_call: TRBV20-1; j_call: TRBJ1-2; cdr3_aa: CSASHPAQGDGYTF; cdr3_nt: TGCAGTGCTAGTCACCCGGCACAGGGGGATGGCTACACCTTC
d_call: .; clone_size: .; v_call: TRBV28; j_call: TRBJ2-7; cdr3_aa: CASSPWTGRAQRGYEQYF; cdr3_nt: TGTGCCAGCAGTCCCTGGACAGGGAGGGCCCAGCGGGGATACGAGCAGTACTTC
d_call: .; clone_size: .; v_call: TRBV7-2; j_call: TRBJ2-3; cdr3_aa: CASSTGFTDTQYF; cdr3_nt: TGTGCCAGCAGCACAGGATTCACAGATACGCAGTATTTT
d_call: TRBD1; clone_size: .; v_call: TRBV4-3; j_call: TRBJ1-2; cdr3_aa: CASSQEQGDHGYTF; cdr3_nt: TGCGCCAGCAGCCAAGAGCAGGGGGATCACGGCTACACCTTC
d_call: .; clone_size: .; v_call: TRBV11-2; j_call: TRBJ1-6; cdr3_aa: CASSSQGWTPLHF; cdr3_nt: TGTGCCAGCAGCTCGCAGGGTTGGACACCCCTCCACTTT
d_call: TRBD1; clone_size: .; v_call: TRBV28; j_call: TRBJ1-2; cdr3_aa: CASSSGGYGYTF; cdr3_nt: TGTGCCAGCAGTTCAGGGGGGTATGGCTACACCTTC
d_call: .; clone_size: .; v_call: TRBV6-6; j_call: TRBJ1-3; cdr3_aa: CATAGANSGNTIYF; cdr3_nt: TGTGCCACTGCTGGGGCGAACTCTGGAAACACCATATATTTT
d_call: .; clone_size: .; v_call: TRBV29-1; j_call: TRBJ1-3; cdr3_aa: CSVAGLAGNTIYF; cdr3_nt: TGCAGCGTCGCGGGACTCGCTGGAAACACCATATATTTT
d_call: .; clone_size: once; v_call: TRBV20-1; j_call: TRBJ1-1; cdr3_aa: CSASTGYMNTEAFF; cdr3_nt: TGCAGTGCTAGTACAGGGTATATGAACACTGAAGCTTTCTTT
d_call: .; clone_size: .; v_call: TRBV6-2/TRBV6-3; j_call: TRBJ1-2; cdr3_aa: CASSEQDNYGYTF; cdr3_nt: TGTGCCAGCAGCGAACAGGATAACTATGGCTACACCTTC
d_call: TRBD1; clone_size: .; v_call: TRBV5-1; j_call: TRBJ2-7; cdr3_aa: CASSAQGDRYEQYF; cdr3_nt: TGCGCCAGCAGCGCCCAGGGGGATCGGTACGAGCAGTACTTC
d_call: TRBD2; clone_size: .; v_call: TRBV4-2; j_call: TRBJ2-3; cdr3_aa: CASSQALITSGTDTQYF; cdr3_nt: TGTGCCAGCAGCCAAGCCCTAATAACTAGCGGAACAGATACGCAGTATTTT
d_call: TRBD1; clone_size: .; v_call: TRBV6-5; j_call: TRBJ1-6; cdr3_aa: CASSRTGEGSPLHF; cdr3_nt: TGTGCCAGCAGTCGGACAGGGGAGGGTTCACCCCTCCACTTT
d_call: .; clone_size: few; v_call: TRBV9; j_call: TRBJ1-1; cdr3_aa: CASSAYQGTEAFF; cdr3_nt: TGTGCCAGCAGCGCGTACCAGGGAACTGAAGCTTTCTTT
d_call: .; clone_size: .; v_call: TRBV28; j_call: TRBJ1-2; cdr3_aa: CASSFSGRVYGYTF; cdr3_nt: TGTGCCAGCAGTTTCTCTGGCAGGGTGTATGGCTACACCTTC
d_call: .; clone_size: few; v_call: TRBV2; j_call: TRBJ1-2; cdr3_aa: CASNTDSNYGYTF; cdr3_nt: TGTGCCAGCAACACGGACAGTAACTATGGCTACACCTTC
d_call: .; clone_size: .; v_call: TRBV4-3; j_call: TRBJ1-6; cdr3_aa: CASSREVRVNNSPLHF; cdr3_nt: TGCGCCAGCAGCCGAGAGGTCAGGGTTAATAATTCACCCCTCCACTTT
d_call: TRBD2; clone_size: .; v_call: TRBV24-1; j_call: TRBJ2-7; cdr3_aa: CATGGREYEQYF; cdr3_nt: TGTGCCACCGGCGGGCGGGAGTACGAGCAGTACTTC
d_call: TRBD2; clone_size: .; v_call: TRBV28; j_call: TRBJ2-1; cdr3_aa: CASSGSGLAGSVSSYNEQFF; cdr3_nt: TGTGCCAGCAGTGGCTCGGGACTAGCGGGATCCGTGAGCTCCTACAATGAGCAGTTCTTC
d_call: .; clone_size: .; v_call: TRBV7-9; j_call: TRBJ2-2; cdr3_aa: CASSLGGQWTTRELFF; cdr3_nt: TGTGCCAGCAGCTTAGGGGGGCAGTGGACCACCAGGGAGCTGTTTTTT
d_call: TRBD1; clone_size: .; v_call: TRBV12-3/TRBV12-4; j_call: TRBJ2-7; cdr3_aa: CASSLSGGGEQYF; cdr3_nt: TGTGCCAGCAGTTTATCAGGGGGCGGCGAGCAGTACTTC
d_call: .; clone_size: .; v_call: TRBV19; j_call: TRBJ1-1; cdr3_aa: CASLGMESTEAFF; cdr3_nt: TGTGCCAGTTTAGGCATGGAGAGCACTGAAGCTTTCTTT
d_call: TRBD2; clone_size: .; v_call: TRBV3-1/TRBV3-2; j_call: TRBJ2-2; cdr3_aa: CASSQGPSGGQNTGELFF; cdr3_nt: TGTGCCAGCAGCCAGGGCCCTAGCGGGGGCCAAAACACCGGGGAGCTGTTTTTT
d_call: TRBD1; clone_size: few; v_call: TRBV4-2; j_call: TRBJ1-2; cdr3_aa: CASSQGDSPSYGYTF; cdr3_nt: TGTGCCAGCAGCCAGGGGGACAGTCCCTCCTATGGCTACACCTTC
d_call: TRBD2; clone_size: .; v_call: TRBV7-3; j_call: TRBJ2-1; cdr3_aa: CASSPALAGRNEQFF; cdr3_nt: TGTGCCAGCAGCCCCGCCCTAGCGGGAAGGAATGAGCAGTTCTTC
d_call: TRBD2; clone_size: .; v_call: TRBV11-2; j_call: TRBJ2-5; cdr3_aa: CASSLGGSGRARETQYF; cdr3_nt: TGTGCCAGCAGCTTAGGGGGCAGCGGGAGGGCCCGGGAGACCCAGTACTTC
d_call: TRBD1; clone_size: .; v_call: TRBV4-2; j_call: TRBJ2-7; cdr3_aa: CASSQKDRGFEPPYF; cdr3_nt: TGTGCCAGCAGCCAAAAGGACAGGGGGTTCGAGCCTCCGTACTTC
d_call: .; clone_size: few; v_call: TRBV7-9; j_call: TRBJ1-4; cdr3_aa: CASSLVRQANEKLFF; cdr3_nt: TGTGCCAGCAGCTTAGTTCGGCAGGCTAATGAAAAACTGTTTTTT
d_call: TRBD2; clone_size: .; v_call: TRBV9; j_call: TRBJ2-3; cdr3_aa: CASSVEGSGGATDTQYF; cdr3_nt: TGTGCCAGCAGCGTAGAAGGTAGCGGGGGGGCCACAGATACGCAGTATTTT
d_call: TRBD1; clone_size: few; v_call: TRBV3-1/TRBV3-2; j_call: TRBJ1-3; cdr3_aa: CASSRGQARNTIYF; cdr3_nt: TGTGCCAGCAGCCGGGGACAGGCCCGGAACACCATATATTTT
d_call: TRBD2; clone_size: .; v_call: TRBV10-3; j_call: TRBJ2-5; cdr3_aa: CAISTGLAGVETQYF; cdr3_nt: TGTGCCATCAGTACGGGACTAGCGGGAGTTGAGACCCAGTACTTC
d_call: TRBD1; clone_size: .; v_call: TRBV15; j_call: TRBJ2-1; cdr3_aa: CATSRPGQGSRNEQFF; cdr3_nt: TGTGCCACCAGCCGACCTGGACAGGGGAGCCGGAATGAGCAGTTCTTC
d_call: .; clone_size: .; v_call: TRBV6-2/TRBV6-3; j_call: TRBJ1-5; cdr3_aa: CASSYEEAGNQPQHF; cdr3_nt: TGTGCCAGCAGTTACGAGGAAGCGGGGAATCAGCCCCAGCATTTT
d_call: .; clone_size: .; v_call: TRBV28; j_call: TRBJ1-4; cdr3_aa: CASGTAVATNEKLFF; cdr3_nt: TGTGCCAGCGGCACAGCAGTTGCAACTAATGAAAAACTGTTTTTT
d_call: TRBD1; clone_size: .; v_call: TRBV7-2; j_call: TRBJ1-2; cdr3_aa: CASSLDRGDYGYTF; cdr3_nt: TGTGCCAGCAGCTTGGACAGGGGGGACTATGGCTACACCTTC
d_call: .; clone_size: .; v_call: TRBV11-2; j_call: TRBJ2-6; cdr3_aa: CASSLMRSGANVLTF; cdr3_nt: TGTGCCAGCAGCTTAATGAGGTCTGGGGCCAACGTCCTGACTTTC
d_call: .; clone_size: once; v_call: TRBV28; j_call: TRBJ2-7; cdr3_aa: CASSVVNPTKQYF; cdr3_nt: TGTGCCAGCAGTGTGGTCAACCCTACGAAGCAGTACTTC
d_call: .; clone_size: .; v_call: TRBV2; j_call: TRBJ1-3; cdr3_aa: CASSIRNRAGGNTIYF; cdr3_nt: TGTGCCAGCAGTATTAGGAACAGGGCGGGCGGAAACACCATATATTTT
d_call: TRBD2; clone_size: .; v_call: TRBV15; j_call: TRBJ2-3; cdr3_aa: CATSSGTSGSTDTQYF; cdr3_nt: TGTGCCACCAGCTCCGGGACTAGCGGAAGCACAGATACGCAGTATTTT
d_call: TRBD2; clone_size: once; v_call: TRBV2; j_call: TRBJ2-3; cdr3_aa: CASSQGLAGGVDTQYF; cdr3_nt: TGTGCCAGCAGTCAGGGACTAGCGGGAGGGGTAGATACGCAGTATTTT
d_call: TRBD1; clone_size: .; v_call: TRBV10-2; j_call: TRBJ2-3; cdr3_aa: CASSVRQGADTQYF; cdr3_nt: TGCGCCAGCAGTGTACGTCAGGGGGCGGATACGCAGTATTTT
d_call: TRBD1; clone_size: .; v_call: TRBV28; j_call: TRBJ1-6; cdr3_aa: CASIPRGRNSPLHF; cdr3_nt: TGTGCCAGCATTCCCAGGGGGCGTAATTCACCCCTCCACTTT
d_call: .; clone_size: .; v_call: TRBV5-1; j_call: TRBJ1-6; cdr3_aa: CASSLQGSDSPLHF; cdr3_nt: TGCGCCAGCAGCCTACAGGGCTCGGATTCACCCCTCCACTTT